This T cell receptor (beta chain) is from a study of OX40 agonist ivuxolimab in advanced cancers. This CDR3 comprises 13 residues. Trimming took 6 bases from V and 2 from J, leaving 12 bases between them. The germline V gene has CDR1 SGHDT and CDR2 YYEEEE. Sequencing used immunoSEQ multiplex PCR; TCRdb keeps in-frame clones, though not all of them. Among roughly 71,000 clones listed, around 83% were seen once. The rearrangement joins TRBV5-6 to TRBJ2-7, with D possibly matching TRBD1 (5 bases). The sequencing used CD4+ or CD8+ T cells sorted from blood, collected in a trial of the OX40 agonist ivuxolimab. This TCR was sampled from an adult with an advanced solid tumor such as melanoma, head and neck, liver or kidney cancer. In DNA form, the CDR3 reads TGTGCCAGCAATGTAAGGGGTCCCTACGAGCAGTACTTC. Translated, it gives CASNVRGPYEQYF. Variable domain in full (rest from reference TRBV5-6 and TRBJ2-7): DAGVTQSPTHLIKTRGQQVTLRCSPKSGHDTVSWYQQALGQGPQFIFQYYEEEERQRGNFPDRFSGHQFPNYSSELNVNALLLGDSALYLCASNVRGPYEQYFGPGTRLTVT.